This TCR beta chain stems from a study of blood T cell repertoires in COVID-19 (dated by TCRdb to 2020 to 2021). Background for the entire study: Samples from collaborators originated in the United States, Italy and Spain and spanned both the acute and convalescent phases of COVID-19. The prospective study material was composed of cDNA or gDNA derived from T cells, B-cell-depleted T cells, or PBMCs. Subjects who had been exposed to COVID-19, were actively infected with it, or had recovered from it provided the deeply sampled blood TCRbeta repertoires that made up the dataset. The repertoires were made available in a free public database intended to serve as a resource for research on the immune response to SARS-CoV-2. Samples were obtained from the ongoing ImmuneRACE study (first 160 participants) and from over 1,000 subjects provided by 6 global collaborators. Nearly every sample came with metadata listing a de-identified subject ID, COVID-19 status, age in years and sex. HLA class I and class II types, where available, came from metadata supplied by the sample provider rather than from assay-based typing. General conclusions and limits of the study: Clinical and demographic metadata were provided uncurated, with the amount varying by source and participant.

As regards this clone: Its recognized antigen is unknown. Per-base qualities were not stored, and no clone one base away is much larger.

V is trimmed back by 2 bases and J by 6 bases, and the junction contains 11 bases that no gene match accounts for. The germline V gene specifies MGHDK as CDR1 and SYGVNS as CDR2. The CDR3 runs 16 residues from the cysteine to the phenylalanine. This entry keeps only the CDR3 DNA: 48 bases, framed from base 1. TCRbeta CDR3 regions were amplified from genomic DNA using the immunoSEQ Assay, a bias-controlled multiplex PCR. Per the original workflow: Nucleated cell counts per sample were estimated from amplification of reference gene primers within the assay. To quantify the absolute abundance of each unique TCRbeta CDR3 rearrangement, sequence reads were collapsed and filtered. For each sample, productive Simpson clonality was calculated by taking the square root of Simpson's diversity index across productive rearrangements. TCRdb re-hosts the immuneACCESS table, in-frame sequences only. Its copies lack some clones; in the studies checked, an unresolved V gene accounts for under half of them, and the cause for the rest is not known. V and J calls and clone size are those listed in that table; D and trimming were worked out from the DNA. The sample data list some 250,000 clones, and approximately 91% of these were observed just once. The ten largest clones capture about 2.1% of the sample.

In the prospective study, participants were about 18 to 100 years old, resided in 25 or so geographic areas of the United States, and were enrolled through a virtual design. In the prospective study, participants were assigned to cohorts based on the clinical history participants reported in a screening survey and a study questionnaire. Mobile phlebotomists in the prospective study collected whole blood, serum and a nasopharyngeal or oropharyngeal swab from every participant. Prospective study participants could optionally give additional blood draws and questionnaires over an approximately 2-month period. Blood samples from the prospective study were shipped frozen or at room temperature prior to DNA extraction.

Input material: PBMCs or T cells enriched from blood (not recorded which). The rearranged chain carries TRBV25-1 and TRBJ1-2; TRBD1 matches 8 bases in the middle. This receptor was taken from a woman in her 40s with acute COVID-19. The CDR3 loop reads CASSEEVPGGMDGYTF. The sequence in DNA is TGTGCCAGCAGTGAAGAGGTCCCAGGGGGCATGGATGGCTACACCTTC.